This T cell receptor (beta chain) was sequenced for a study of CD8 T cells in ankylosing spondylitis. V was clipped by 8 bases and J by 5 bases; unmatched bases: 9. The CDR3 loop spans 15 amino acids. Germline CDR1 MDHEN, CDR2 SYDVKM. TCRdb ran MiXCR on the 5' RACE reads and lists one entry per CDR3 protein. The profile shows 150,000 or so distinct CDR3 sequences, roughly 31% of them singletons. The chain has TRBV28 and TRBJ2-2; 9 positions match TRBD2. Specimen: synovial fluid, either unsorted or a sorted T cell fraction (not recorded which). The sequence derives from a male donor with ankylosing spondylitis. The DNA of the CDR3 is TGTGCCAGCCATCCCGCGGGGGGGCGGACCGGGGAGCTGTTTTTT. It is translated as CASHPAGGRTGELFF.